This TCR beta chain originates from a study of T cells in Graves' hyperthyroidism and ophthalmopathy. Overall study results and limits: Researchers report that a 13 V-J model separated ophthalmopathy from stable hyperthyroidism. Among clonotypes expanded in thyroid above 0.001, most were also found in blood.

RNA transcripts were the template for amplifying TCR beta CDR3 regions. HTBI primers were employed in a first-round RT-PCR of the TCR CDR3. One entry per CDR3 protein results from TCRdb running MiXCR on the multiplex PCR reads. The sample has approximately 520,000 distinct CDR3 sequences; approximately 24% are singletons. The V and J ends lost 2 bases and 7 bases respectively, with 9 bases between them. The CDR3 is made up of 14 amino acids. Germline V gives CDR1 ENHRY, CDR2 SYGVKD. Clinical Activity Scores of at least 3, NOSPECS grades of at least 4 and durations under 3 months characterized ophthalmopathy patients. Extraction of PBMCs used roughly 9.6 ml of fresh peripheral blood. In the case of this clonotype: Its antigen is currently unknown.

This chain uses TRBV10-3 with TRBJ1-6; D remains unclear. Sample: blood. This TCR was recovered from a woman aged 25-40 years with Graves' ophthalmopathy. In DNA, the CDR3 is TGTGCCATCAGTGAGCGGCAGGCGAATTCACCCCTCCACTTT. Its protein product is CAISERQANSPLHF.